These T cell receptor beta chains were read from a single sample in a study of T-cell memory formation after mild COVID-19. TCRdb re-analysed the 5' RACE reads in MiXCR, keeping a single row per CDR3 protein. This table holds 350,000 or so distinct CDR3 sequences, 20% to 25% found once. What was sequenced was PBMCs or a T cell subset sorted from them (not recorded which). The receptors shown here come from an adult woman who had mild COVID-19 (a few samples of this study predate the infection). Cell type and time point are not known. Both conserved end residues are part of each CDR3. The D gene is left open where the match is weak. Clone size is stated in some rows and not others, as once, few, many or a class when expanded.

size	V	J	D	DNA	CDR3
few	TRBV30	TRBJ1-1	-	TGTGCCTGGACACAACTCAAAGGAGCATCTAATGAAGCTTTCTTT	CAWTQLKGASNEAFF
-	TRBV4-1	TRBJ2-1	TRBD2	TGCGCCAGCAGCCAATCTGGGGGGGGCTACAATGAGCAGTTCTTC	CASSQSGGGYNEQFF
-	TRBV12-3/TRBV12-4	TRBJ2-5	-	TGTGCCAGCAGCCACGGTATCGGGGAGCCCCAAGAGACCCAGTACTTC	CASSHGIGEPQETQYF
-	TRBV11-1	TRBJ2-3	-	TGTGCCAGCATGTTAGGGGGGGCCTTGGGAGATACGCAGTATTTT	CASMLGGALGDTQYF
-	TRBV7-9	TRBJ2-1	TRBD1	TGTGCCAGCAGCTTGACAGGGAGATCGAATGAGCAGTTCTTC	CASSLTGRSNEQFF
few	TRBV7-6	TRBJ1-1	-	TGTGCCAGCAGCTTTCAGGGATCCCCCACTGAAGCTTTCTTT	CASSFQGSPTEAFF
few	TRBV5-6	TRBJ1-5	-	TGTGCCAGCAGCTTGTGGGGAAAGGGTCATCAGCCCCAGCATTTT	CASSLWGKGHQPQHF
-	TRBV24-1	TRBJ2-5	-	TGTGCCACCAGTGATTTGTTCGGTGGAGAGACCCAGTACTTC	CATSDLFGGETQYF
few	TRBV4-1	TRBJ2-1	-	TGCGCCAGCAGCCAAGATGATGGCAATGAGCAGTTCTTC	CASSQDDGNEQFF
many	TRBV12-3/TRBV12-4	TRBJ2-5	-	TGTGCCAGCAGTTTAGCAGGGAGGGAGACCCAGTACTTC	CASSLAGRETQYF
-	TRBV18	TRBJ2-5	TRBD1	TGTGCCAGCTCACCACCAGGGGGCATGGAGACCCAGTACTTC	CASSPPGGMETQYF
-	TRBV12-3/TRBV12-4	TRBJ1-1	-	TGTGCCAGCAGTCTGTGGGGGGTGAGCGCTGAAGCTTTCTTT	CASSLWGVSAEAFF
-	TRBV5-8	TRBJ2-1	TRBD1	TGTGCCAGCAGCGACGCCCCCGGACAGGGATGGGAGCAGTTCTTC	CASSDAPGQGWEQFF
few	TRBV7-2	TRBJ2-7	TRBD1	TGTGCCAGCGGGGAAGACAGGGTAGTCCACGAGCAGTACTTC	CASGEDRVVHEQYF
once	TRBV11-1	TRBJ1-1	TRBD1	TGTGCCAGCGGCTTTGGGGACAGGGCTGGCACTGAAGCTTTCTTT	CASGFGDRAGTEAFF
few	TRBV27	TRBJ2-1	-	TGTGCCAGCAGTCTTCCGAACACCGGGGAGTTCTTC	CASSLPNTGEFF
-	TRBV30	TRBJ2-3	-	TGTGCCTGGATGGAGGGGGTTAATACGCAGTATTTT	CAWMEGVNTQYF
-	TRBV6-5	TRBJ2-7	-	TGTGCCACGGGGCTCAAAAGGCGCTACGAGCAGTACTTC	CATGLKRRYEQYF
few	TRBV25-1	TRBJ2-5	TRBD2	TGTGCCAGCAGTGAGCCGGAGGCTAGCGGGAGGGCCCTCCAAGAGACCCAGTACTTC	CASSEPEASGRALQETQYF
-	TRBV5-1	TRBJ1-3	-	TGCGCCAGCAGCTTGAGTCTGGGGATTTCTGGAAACACCATATATTTT	CASSLSLGISGNTIYF
few	TRBV5-1	TRBJ2-6	-	TGCGCCAGCAGCTTTGGGACCAGCTCTGGGGCCAACGTCCTGACTTTC	CASSFGTSSGANVLTF
-	TRBV12-3/TRBV12-4	TRBJ2-6	-	TGTGCCAGCACCCTTTTAGAGGGGGCCAACGTCCTGACTTTC	CASTLLEGANVLTF
-	TRBV24-1	TRBJ2-3	TRBD2	TGTGCCACCAGTGATTCGATGACTAGCGGGACGACAGATACGCAGTATTTT	CATSDSMTSGTTDTQYF
few	TRBV4-2	TRBJ2-7	TRBD2	TGTGCCAGCAGCCAAGACGGGACTAGCTACGAGCAGTACTTC	CASSQDGTSYEQYF
few	TRBV6-2/TRBV6-3	TRBJ1-1	TRBD1	TGTGCCAGCAGGACACAGGGGGCGGCCACTGAAGCTTTCTTT	CASRTQGAATEAFF
-	TRBV6-5	TRBJ1-2	-	TGTGCCAGCAGTTACGAGGCCGGGACGGATAACTATGGCTACACCTTC	CASSYEAGTDNYGYTF
few	TRBV12-3/TRBV12-4	TRBJ2-2	-	TGTGCCAGCAGTTTAACCAGGGGGGCGAACACCGGGGAGCTGTTTTTT	CASSLTRGANTGELFF
few	TRBV5-6	TRBJ1-1	-	TGTGCCAGCAGCTTGGGGGAAAAAGCTTTCTTT	CASSLGEKAFF
-	TRBV27	TRBJ1-2	-	TGTGCCAGCAGTTCCTGGAGCGATGGCTACACCTTC	CASSSWSDGYTF
-	TRBV20-1	TRBJ1-1	-	TGCAGTGCTAGAGCCGGGGGCCTGAACACTGAAGCTTTCTTT	CSARAGGLNTEAFF
-	TRBV6-5	TRBJ1-5	-	TGTGCCAGCAGTAACCGGGGGGACCGACAGCCCCAGCATTTT	CASSNRGDRQPQHF